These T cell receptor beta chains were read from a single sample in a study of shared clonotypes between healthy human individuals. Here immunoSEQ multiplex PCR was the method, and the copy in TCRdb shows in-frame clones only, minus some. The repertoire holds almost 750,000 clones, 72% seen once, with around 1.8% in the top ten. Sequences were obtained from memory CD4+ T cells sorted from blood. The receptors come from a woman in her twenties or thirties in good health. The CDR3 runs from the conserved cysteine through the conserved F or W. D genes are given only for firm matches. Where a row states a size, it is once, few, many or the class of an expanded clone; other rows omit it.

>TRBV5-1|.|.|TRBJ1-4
TGCGCCAGCAGCCTCGGGGTGGAGTCTAGGCTTGAAAAACTGTTTTTT
CASSLGVESRLEKLFF
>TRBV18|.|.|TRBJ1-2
TGTGCCAGCTCACCCACGGACCTCTATGGCTACACCTTC
CASSPTDLYGYTF
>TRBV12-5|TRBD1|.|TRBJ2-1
TGTGCTAGTGGTCCCGGGACAGGGGGCCACAATGAGCAGTTCTTC
CASGPGTGGHNEQFF
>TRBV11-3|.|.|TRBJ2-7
TGTGCCAGCAGCCATCACATGACGGACGAGCAGTACTTC
CASSHHMTDEQYF
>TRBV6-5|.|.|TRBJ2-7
TGTGCCAGCAGTTACGGGCTAGGATACGAGCAGTACTTC
CASSYGLGYEQYF
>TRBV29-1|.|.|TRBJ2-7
TGCAGCGTTCAACCTGATAGCGACGAGCAGTACTTC
CSVQPDSDEQYF
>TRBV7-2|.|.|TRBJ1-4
TGTGCCAGCAGTCAAATATCAGGGGTTGAAAAACTGTTTTTT
CASSQISGVEKLFF
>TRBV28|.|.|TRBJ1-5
TGTGCCAGCGATTGGACAGCCAATAGCAATCAGCCCCAGCATTTT
CASDWTANSNQPQHF
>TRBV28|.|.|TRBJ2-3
TGTGCCAGCAGTAGGGTCACAGATACGCAGTATTTT
CASSRVTDTQYF
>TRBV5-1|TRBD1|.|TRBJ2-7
TGCGCCAGCAGCTTGGGACAGGGCGGCGACGAGCAGTACTTC
CASSLGQGGDEQYF
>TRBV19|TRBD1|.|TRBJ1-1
TGTGCCAGTAGTATAGACTGGGACAGAAACACTGAAGCTTTCTTT
CASSIDWDRNTEAFF
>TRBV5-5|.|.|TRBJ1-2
TGTGCCAGCAGCTTGGGTGGACTGGGGGCTGGCTACACCTTC
CASSLGGLGAGYTF
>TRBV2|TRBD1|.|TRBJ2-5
TGTGCCAGCAGCGTGACAGGGGGCAGTAAAGAGACCCAGTACTTC
CASSVTGGSKETQYF
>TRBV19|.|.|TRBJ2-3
TGTGCCAGTAGTGGGGGGCTGGGCACAGATACGCAGTATTTT
CASSGGLGTDTQYF
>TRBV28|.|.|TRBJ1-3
TGTGCCAGCAGTTTTGGGGGTCGGTTCTACTCTGGAAACACCATATATTTT
CASSFGGRFYSGNTIYF
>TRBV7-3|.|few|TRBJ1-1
TGTGCCAGCAGCTGGGGACAGAACACTGAAGCTTTCTTT
CASSWGQNTEAFF
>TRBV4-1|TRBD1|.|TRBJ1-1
TGCGCCAGCAGCCAAGGGGTGGGACAGGGTATCCCTGAAGCTTTCTTT
CASSQGVGQGIPEAFF
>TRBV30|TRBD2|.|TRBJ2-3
TGTGCCTGGACCTTCGGACTAGCGGGAGTTGTAGATACGCAGTATTTT
CAWTFGLAGVVDTQYF
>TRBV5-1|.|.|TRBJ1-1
TGCGCCAGCAGCCCCCGGGGGGAAGGGTACACTGAAGCTTTCTTT
CASSPRGEGYTEAFF
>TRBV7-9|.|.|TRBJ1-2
TGTGCCAGCAGCTTAGAGGCTGACTATGGCTACACCTTC
CASSLEADYGYTF
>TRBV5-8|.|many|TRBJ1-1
TGTGCCAGCAGCTTAGCCCCGAAGAACACTGAAGCTTTCTTT
CASSLAPKNTEAFF
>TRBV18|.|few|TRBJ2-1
TGTGCCAGCTCACCACCAAGCTGGCAGAACAATGAGCAGTTCTTC
CASSPPSWQNNEQFF
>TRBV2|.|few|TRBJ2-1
TGTGCCAGCTTCCGGGGCACCTACAATGAGCAGTTCTTC
CASFRGTYNEQFF
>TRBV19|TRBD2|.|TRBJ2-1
TGTGCCAGCACCGGAGCTAGCGGGAGGTGGAGGAATGAGCAGTTCTTC
CASTGASGRWRNEQFF
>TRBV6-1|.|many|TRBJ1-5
TGTGCCAGCAGCCACCCGGGGGGGGATCAGCCCCAGCATTTT
CASSHPGGDQPQHF
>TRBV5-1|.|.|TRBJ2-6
TGCGCCAGCAGCCCAGGGGACGCTGGGGCCAACGTCCTGACTTTC
CASSPGDAGANVLTF
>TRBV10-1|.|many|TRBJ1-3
TGCGCCAGCAGAGCGTATCCTGGAAACACCATATATTTT
CASRAYPGNTIYF
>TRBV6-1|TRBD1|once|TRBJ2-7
TGTGCCAGCAGTCCGACAGGGGGCTACGAGCAGTACTTC
CASSPTGGYEQYF
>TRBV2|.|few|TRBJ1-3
TGTGCCAGCAGTGAAATACTAACACCCTGGGGCCGGAGCTCTGGAAACACCATATATTTT
CASSEILTPWGRSSGNTIYF
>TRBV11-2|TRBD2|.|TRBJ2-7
TGTGCCAGCAGCAAAGTAGCGGGAAGGAGAAACGAGCAGTACTTC
CASSKVAGRRNEQYF
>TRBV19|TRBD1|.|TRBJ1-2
TGTGCCAGTACCACCTGGACAGGGGTGAGGAATGGCTACACCTTC
CASTTWTGVRNGYTF
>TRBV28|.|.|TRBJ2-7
TGTGCCAGCAGTTCCCCTTCTGATAGCGGCATCCTTTTAGGCTCCTACGAGCAGTACTTC
CASSSPSDSGILLGSYEQYF
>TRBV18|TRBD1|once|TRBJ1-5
TGTGCCAGCTCACCCTATGGGACAGCTAATAGCAATCAGCCCCAGCATTTT
CASSPYGTANSNQPQHF
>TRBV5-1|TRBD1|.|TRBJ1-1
TGCGCCAGCAGGGAGGTTCTAAGGACCCTTAGAAGAGGGGGCCCGCATGAAGCTTTCTTT
CASREVLRTLRRGGPHEAFF
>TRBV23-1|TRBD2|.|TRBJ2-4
TGCGCCAGCAATACCGGACTCAAGCGGGAGGTTCGGGCCAAAAACATTCAGTACTTC
CASNTGLKREVRAKNIQYF
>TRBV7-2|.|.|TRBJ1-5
TGTGCCAGCAGCTTAAATGCCAATCAGCCCCAGCATTTT
CASSLNANQPQHF
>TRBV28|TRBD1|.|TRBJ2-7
TGTGCCAGCACTGAAGGGGGCAGATACTACGAGCAGTACTTC
CASTEGGRYYEQYF
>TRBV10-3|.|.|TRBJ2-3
TGTGCCATCCGCCGGGACTCAAACACAGATACGCAGTATTTT
CAIRRDSNTDTQYF
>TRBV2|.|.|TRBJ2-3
TGTGCCAGCAGTAGGATAACTAGCACAGATACGCAGTATTTT
CASSRITSTDTQYF
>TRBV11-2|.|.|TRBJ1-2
TGTGCCAGCAGCCCCAACTATGGCTACACCTTC
CASSPNYGYTF
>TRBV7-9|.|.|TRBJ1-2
TGTGCCAGCAGCCAGATCCCCTTAGGTGGCTACACCTTC
CASSQIPLGGYTF
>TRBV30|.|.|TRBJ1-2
TGTGCCTGGAGTGTACGCTTCGAAACCTTC
CAWSVRFETF
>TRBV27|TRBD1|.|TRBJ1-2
TGTGCCAGCAGTCCCGGGACAGGCAACTATGGCTACACCTTC
CASSPGTGNYGYTF
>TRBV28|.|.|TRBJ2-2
TGTGCCAGCAGTTTGGAGACAGGACATTTTGCGACCGGGGAGCTGTTTTTT
CASSLETGHFATGELFF
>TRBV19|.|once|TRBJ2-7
TGTGCCAGTAGTATTAGGATGGGCTACGAGCAGTACTTC
CASSIRMGYEQYF
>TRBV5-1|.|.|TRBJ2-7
TGCGCCAGCTCCTGGGGGGCCGGAGACTCCTACGAGCAGTACTTC
CASSWGAGDSYEQYF
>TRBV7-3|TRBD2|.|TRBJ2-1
TGTGCCAGCAGCTTAGGGACTAGTTACAACAATGAGCAGTTCTTC
CASSLGTSYNNEQFF
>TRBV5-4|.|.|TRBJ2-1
TGTGCCAGCAGTTACGCCCGAGGGCTGGACACTTTTCTTGGTGAGCAGTTCTTC
CASSYARGLDTFLGEQFF
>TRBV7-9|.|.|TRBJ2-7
TGTGCCAGCAGCCCCCGGAGGGCAGGGGACTACGAGCAGTACTTC
CASSPRRAGDYEQYF
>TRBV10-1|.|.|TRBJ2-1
TGCGCCAGCAGTGAGAGGCTGAGCTCCTACAATGAGCAGTTCTTC
CASSERLSSYNEQFF
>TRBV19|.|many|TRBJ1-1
TGTGCCAGTAGCAACGGACGGACGAACACTGAAGCTTTCTTT
CASSNGRTNTEAFF
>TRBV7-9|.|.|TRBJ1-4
TGTGCCAGCAGCTTAGCTGGCGGTGGGAAACTGTTTTTT
CASSLAGGGKLFF
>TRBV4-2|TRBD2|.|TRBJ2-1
TGTGCCAGCAGCCAAGCAACTAGCGGGAGTACCAATGAGCAGTTCTTC
CASSQATSGSTNEQFF
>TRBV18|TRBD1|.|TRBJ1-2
TGTGCCAGCTCACCAAGATCGGCCGGGACAGGGGTTAACTATGGCTACACCTTC
CASSPRSAGTGVNYGYTF
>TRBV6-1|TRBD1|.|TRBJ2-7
TGTGCCAGCAGCGCCGGGACAGGGGGCCTCTACGAGCAGTACTTC
CASSAGTGGLYEQYF